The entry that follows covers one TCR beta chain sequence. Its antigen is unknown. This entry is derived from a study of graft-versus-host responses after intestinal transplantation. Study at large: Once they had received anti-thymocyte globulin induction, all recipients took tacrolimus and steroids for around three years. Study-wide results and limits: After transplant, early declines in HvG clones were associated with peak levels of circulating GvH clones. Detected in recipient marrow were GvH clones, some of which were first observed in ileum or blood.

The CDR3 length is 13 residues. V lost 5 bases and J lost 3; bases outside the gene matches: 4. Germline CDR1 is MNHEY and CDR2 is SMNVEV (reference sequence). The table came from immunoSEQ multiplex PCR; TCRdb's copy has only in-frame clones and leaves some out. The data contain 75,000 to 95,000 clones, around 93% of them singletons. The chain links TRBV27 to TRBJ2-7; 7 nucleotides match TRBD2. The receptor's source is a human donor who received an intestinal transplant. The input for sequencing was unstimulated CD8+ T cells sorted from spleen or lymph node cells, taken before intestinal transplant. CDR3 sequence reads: CASSLGGIYEQYF. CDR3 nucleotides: TGTGCCAGCAGTCTCGGGGGGATCTACGAGCAGTACTTC.